The present T cell receptor beta chain was sequenced within a study of blood T cell repertoires in COVID-19. Whole-study context: Spain, Italy and the United States supplied samples that represented acute and convalescent COVID-19. PBMCs, B-cell-depleted T cells, or T cells were the source of the cDNA or gDNA that made up the material.

In the original processing: Estimation of nucleated cell counts was performed using reference gene primer amplification. The protocol was immunoSEQ multiplex PCR, while the TCRdb copy is restricted to in-frame clones and leaves out a portion. That table furnishes V, J and clone size, whereas the DNA furnished D and trimming. This table has about 160,000 clones, roughly nine tenths appearing once. V lost 0 bases and J 3 bases, leaving 14 bases between the germline ends. Germline V lookup: CDR1 MNHEY, CDR2 SVGAGI. This CDR3 region has 16 residues. The chain uses TRBV6-5 and TRBJ1-2; D might be TRBD1 (5 bases). The sequence was collected from an older woman with active or convalescent COVID-19. Sequencing was done on a sample of peripheral blood. As DNA, the CDR3 is TGTGCCAGCAGTTACTCGACAGTCCTCTCGGACTATGGCTACACCTTC. It codes for CASSYSTVLSDYGYTF.